This T cell receptor beta chain comes out of a study of OX40 agonist ivuxolimab in advanced cancers. Study outcomes and limitations: The CD4+ and CD8+ T cells in the blood had expanded clonally by week 6 at 0.1 to 3.0 mg/kg.

The protocol was immunoSEQ multiplex PCR, while the TCRdb copy is restricted to in-frame clones and leaves out a portion. The sample includes approximately 88,000 clones, roughly 90% of them seen just once. Individuals having autoimmune disease history or systemic immunosuppression were not enrolled. This CDR3 comprises 19 residues. V trimming: 1 base; J trimming: 6 bases; junction bases outside the gene matches: 19. Per germline, CDR1 MGHRA and CDR2 YSYEKL. A word on this clone: Its specificity is unknown.

The chain has TRBV4-1 and TRBJ1-1, with 8 bases identical to TRBD1. The material was CD4+ or CD8+ T cells sorted from blood, obtained in a trial of the OX40 agonist ivuxolimab. The receptor was derived from an adult with an advanced solid tumor such as melanoma, head and neck, liver or kidney cancer. CDR3 bases: TGCGCCAGCAGCCAAGTTATCAGACAGGGGAGAACATTAAGACCTGAAGCTTTCTTT. Translating gives CASSQVIRQGRTLRPEAFF.